The next 22 T cell receptor beta chains were all read from a single sample in a study of blood T cells in healthy people across ages. Through a sample-barcoded 5' primer and a J-beta primer mix, a second PCR was run for roughly 6 to 12 cycles. TCRdb re-called the 5' RACE reads with MiXCR, one entry per CDR3 protein. The sample lists 1.5 million to 2 million distinct CDR3 sequences, around 36% occurring once. Sequencing was carried out using blood. These receptors originate from a woman in her twenties or thirties in good health.

This chain connects TRBV12-3 or TRBV12-4 to TRBJ1-5; D may be TRBD1 (5 bases). The V gene lost 6 bases and the J gene lost 2 bases, with 14 bases spanning the gap. This CDR3 comprises 15 residues. The CDR3 is CASSPPGHRNQPQHF. CDR3 bases: TGTGCCAGCAGCCCTCCCGGACATCGCAATCAGCCCCAGCATTTT.

In this sample, this clonotype turned up a few times. CDR3: CASSYSAQPPYEQYF. In DNA, the CDR3 is TGTGCCAGCAGTTACTCAGCCCAGCCGCCCTACGAGCAGTACTTC. The V call is TRBV6-5, the J call TRBJ2-7; D is uncertain. The germline V gene encodes CDR1 MNHEY and CDR2 SVGAGI. V was cut by 0 bases and J by 2 bases, with 11 bases left in between. This CDR3 has 15 residues.

This clonotype was observed a handful of times. This rearrangement joins TRBV20-1 to TRBJ2-1, with D perhaps TRBD2 (5 bases). CDR1 and CDR2 from the germline V gene are DFQATT and SNEGSKA (reference sequence). This CDR3 comprises 13 residues. Trimming removed 6 bases from V and 3 bases from J, with 12 bases in between. The CDR3 DNA reads as TGCAGTGCCGAGGCCCGGGACTACAATGAGCAGTTCTTC. It codes for CSAEARDYNEQFF.

The V call is TRBV10-3, the J call TRBJ2-7; D ambiguous. The CDR3 has 13 residues. Germline V gene lookup returns CDR1 ENHRY and CDR2 SYGVKD. V shed 1 base and J shed 0 bases, with 4 bases lying between them. The CDR3 region has the DNA TGTGCCATCAGTGAGTACAGCTCCTACGAGCAGTACTTC. It is translated as CAISEYSSYEQYF.

This clonotype has at least ten counts. The chain recombines TRBV10-3 with TRBJ2-7; TRBD2 matches at 9 bases. Germline V gives CDR1 ENHRY, CDR2 SYGVKD. The length of the CDR3 is 15 residues. Trimming at V came to 4 bases and at J to 3 bases, leaving 7 bases not matched to a gene. CDR3 loop: CAISVGTSLIYEQYF. The CDR3 bases are TGTGCCATCAGTGTAGGGACTAGCTTAATCTACGAGCAGTACTTC.

At least ten counts were recorded for this clonotype. The chain couples TRBV6-2 or TRBV6-3 to TRBJ2-7; TRBD2 matches at 8 bases. The CDR3 runs to 19 residues. The trim removed 6 bases at V and 0 bases at J, leaving 19 bases unmatched. Germline V gene data show CDR1 as MNHEY and CDR2 as SVGEGT. The CDR3 loop reads CASRDATGTRGSGSYEQYF. The CDR3, as DNA: TGTGCCAGCAGGGACGCGACCGGGACTAGGGGGAGTGGCTCCTACGAGCAGTACTTC.

This chain links TRBV19 with TRBJ2-1, with D maybe TRBD1 (8 bases). The length of the CDR3 is 16 residues. The V gene's germline CDR1 is LNHDA and CDR2 SQIVND (reference sequence). The germline V and J ends were trimmed by 4 bases and 10 bases, with 23 bases remaining between them. DNA of the CDR3: TGTGCCAGTAGTACCGGACAGGGAGGGAATTTTAGGGAGCAGTTCTTC. Translating it yields CASSTGQGGNFREQFF.

Ten or more counts support this clonotype. The J gene is TRBJ1-5, the V gene TRBV5-1, with no clear D. Germline CDR1 and CDR2: SGHRS and YFSETQ. V lost 4 bases to trimming and J lost 7 bases, with 12 bases between them. This CDR3 is built from 13 residues. The CDR3 nucleotides read TGCGCCAGCAGCGAAGGACCCGGACAGCCCCAGCATTTT. Translating gives CASSEGPGQPQHF.

The chain carries TRBV30 and TRBJ2-5; D is perhaps TRBD1 or TRBD2 (5 bases each). V gave up 0 bases and J gave up 5 bases, with 10 bases separating them. The CDR3 totals 13 residues. Germline CDR1 and CDR2: GTSNPN and SVGIG (reference sequence). The CDR3 reads CAWSVGETETQYF. The DNA for the CDR3 is TGTGCCTGGAGTGTGGGGGAGACGGAGACCCAGTACTTC.

The sample holds a few counts of this clonotype. The chain joins TRBV7-2 to TRBJ2-3; a weak D match, TRBD2 (6 bases). This CDR3 comprises 18 residues. Germline CDR1 and CDR2: SGHTA and FQGNSA. With 5 bases removed from V and 1 base from J, the gap between germline ends came to 22 bases. CDR3 DNA: TGTGCCAGCAGCCTCGGGGAGGCTTTAACAATCCGCACAGATACGCAGTATTTT. Protein: CASSLGEALTIRTDTQYF.

This rearrangement joins TRBV20-1 to TRBJ2-7; weak D call: TRBD2 (6 bases). This CDR3 is built from 15 residues. Germline loops: CDR1 DFQATT, CDR2 SNEGSKA (reference sequence). V lost 0 bases and J 2 bases, leaving 14 bases between the germline ends. The CDR3 DNA reads TGCAGTGCTAGAGATAGGTTGCGACTAGCCTACGAGCAGTACTTC. It specifies CSARDRLRLAYEQYF.

This clonotype was picked up a small number of times. As DNA, the CDR3 is TGTGCCAGCAGCCAAGACACGAGGAACCAGTTGAACACTGAAGCTTTCTTT. Translating it yields CASSQDTRNQLNTEAFF. V and J are TRBV3-1 and TRBJ1-1; D call uncertain. This CDR3 has 17 residues. Trimming shortened V by 0 bases and J by 0 bases, and 14 bases separated the two germline ends. Per germline, CDR1 LGHDT and CDR2 YNNKEL (reference sequence).

The chain joins TRBV7-9 to TRBJ1-5; a possible D gene is TRBD1 (6 bases). Trimming took off 3 bases at V and 5 bases at J, with 11 bases between the two ends. This CDR3 is built from 14 residues. Germline V CDR1 and CDR2: SEHNR, FQNEAQ (reference sequence). Here the CDR3 reads CASSLGGADQPQHF. CDR3 DNA: TGTGCCAGCAGCTTGGGGGGGGCCGATCAGCCCCAGCATTTT. Based on the CDR3 plus reference TRBV7-9 and TRBJ1-5, the full variable domain is DTGVSQNPRHKITKRGQNVTFRCDPISEHNRLYWYRQTLGQGPEFLTYFQNEAQLEKSRLLSDRFSAERPKGSFSTLEIQRTEQGDSAMYLCASSLGGADQPQHFGDGTRLSIL.

This clonotype was detected only a few times. This chain links TRBV12-3 or TRBV12-4 with TRBJ2-3, with 8 bases that match TRBD1. The CDR3 contains 16 residues. V dropped 6 bases and J dropped 3; count of bases not matched to a gene: 11. The CDR3 spells CASRTGQGIVTDTQYF. The DNA of the CDR3 is TGTGCCAGCAGAACTGGACAGGGAATAGTAACAGATACGCAGTATTTT.

The J gene is TRBJ2-7, the V gene TRBV24-1, with TRBD2 identical over 8 bases. The CDR3 covers 13 residues. In germline, CDR1 is KGHDR, CDR2 SFDVKD. Unmatched junction bases numbered 2, after V lost 2 bases and J lost 6 bases. This CDR3 reads CATSDSAGGEQYF. The CDR3 bases are TGTGCCACCAGTGATTCGGCGGGGGGCGAGCAGTACTTC.

The rearrangement uses TRBV6-1 and TRBJ2-7, with a weak D call TRBD2 (5 bases). The CDR3 sequence is 15 residues long. V was shortened by 4 bases and J by 4 bases, with 17 bases between the two germline ends. CDR1 is MNHNS, CDR2 SASEGT, per germline. The CDR3 spells CASSGETVLRYEQYF. In DNA form, the CDR3 reads TGTGCCAGCAGTGGGGAGACGGTCCTCCGATACGAGCAGTACTTC.

The chain joins TRBV28 to TRBJ2-3; D remains unclear. Trimming pared 5 bases from V and 6 bases from J, leaving 9 bases between. CDR3 length: 12 amino acids. Germline V CDR1 and CDR2: MDHEN, SYDVKM. CDR3 sequence: CASSPMWDTQYF. The CDR3, as DNA: TGTGCCAGCAGTCCAATGTGGGATACGCAGTATTTT.

The chain is built from TRBV14 and TRBJ2-7, with 7 bases fitting TRBD1. The V gene end was trimmed by 8 bases and the J gene end by 1 base; junction bases not matched to a gene: 8. Per the germline V gene, CDR1 is SGHDN and CDR2 is FVKESK. CDR3 length equals 14 residues. The CDR3 sequence is CASRRTGASYEQYF. As DNA, the CDR3 is TGTGCCAGCCGACGGACAGGCGCTTCCTACGAGCAGTACTTC.

The V call is TRBV11-1, the J call TRBJ2-7; D is ambiguous. V lost 1 base and J 5 bases, leaving 21 bases between the germline ends. The CDR3 spans 17 residues. Germline-derived CDR1 and CDR2 are SGHAT and FQDESV (reference sequence). The CDR3 sequence is CASSLGTTSMGLNEQYF. The CDR3 DNA is TGTGCCAGCAGCTTAGGGACGACTTCTATGGGATTAAACGAGCAGTACTTC.

The chain carries TRBV20-1 and TRBJ2-1; D possibly uses TRBD1 or TRBD2 (5 bases each). Deletions cut 0 bases from V and 5 bases from J, with 11 bases between. Looked up from germline, CDR1 is DFQATT and CDR2 is SNEGSKA (reference sequence). The CDR3 is 14 amino acids. CDR3 bases: TGCAGTGCTAGAGACGGGGCCTTTGACAATGAGCAGTTCTTC. The encoded protein is CSARDGAFDNEQFF.

Concerning this clonotype: This clone may be a read error of a much larger clone one base away. V usage is TRBV29-1 and J usage is TRBJ2-1; maybe TRBD2 (7 bases). This CDR3 contains 14 residues. The germline V gene encodes CDR1 SQVTM and CDR2 ANQGSEA. The CDR3 DNA reads as TGCAGCGGCGGGGGACACGACTCCTACAAGGAGCAGTTCTTC. It codes for CSGGGHDSYKEQFF.

The chain has TRBV7-9 and TRBJ2-5; perhaps TRBD1 as D (5 bases). The length of the CDR3 is 13 residues. Per the germline V gene, CDR1 is SEHNR and CDR2 is FQNEAQ (reference sequence). V was pared by 1 base and J by 6 bases, with 9 bases between. CDR3 coding DNA: TGTGCCAGCAGCTTAGAAAAGGGGCAGACCCAGTACTTC. Translation: CASSLEKGQTQYF.